One and the same sample provided the 16 T cell receptor beta chains below, sequenced in a study of blood T cell repertoires in COVID-19 (dated by TCRdb to 2019 to 2021). Receptor amplification or capture employed the immunoSEQ multiplex PCR assay. The source is immuneACCESS, and TCRdb retained only in-frame sequences with V and J called. Part of the clones is not carried over; for the studies checked, unresolved V genes explain less than half of this, and the remainder is unexplained. The sample contains roughly 250,000 clones, roughly 86% of them found a single time. 2% to 2.5% of the sample is in the top ten clones. The sequencing sample was made of PBMCs or T cells enriched from blood (not recorded which). The source is a woman aged 50 to 60 who had recovered from COVID-19.

This chain links TRBV4-3 with TRBJ2-3; TRBD2 is a possible D gene (6 bases). Per the germline V gene, CDR1 is LGHNA and CDR2 is YSLEER. The CDR3 consists of 17 residues. Trimming stripped 0 bases from V and 4 bases from J, with 17 bases between. DNA of the CDR3: TGCGCCAGCAGCCAAGAAACCGGGACCGGGAGATCAGATACGCAGTATTTT. This gives the protein CASSQETGTGRSDTQYF.

This chain connects TRBV7-3 to TRBJ2-5; 9 nucleotides align to TRBD1. Germline CDR1 SGHTA, CDR2 FQGTGA. With V trimmed by 5 bases and J by 5 bases, 6 bases remained unmatched. The CDR3 extends over 14 amino acids. The CDR3 region has the DNA TGTGCCAGCAGCGCGGGACAGGGAGGGGAGACCCAGTACTTC. Its translation: CASSAGQGGETQYF. The full variable domain, completed using reference TRBV7-3 and TRBJ2-5, is GAGVSQTPSNKVTEKGKYVELRCDPISGHTALYWYRQSLGQGPEFLIYFQGTGAADDSGLPNDRFFAVRPEGSVSTLKIQRTERGDSAVYLCASSAGQGGETQYFGPGTRLLVL.

This chain joins TRBV15 and TRBJ2-1, with 13 bases matching TRBD2. V was pared by 5 bases and J by 7 bases, with 8 bases of the junction left unmatched. The germline CDR1 and CDR2 sequences are LNHNV and YYDKDF (reference sequence). The CDR3 is 16 amino acids. The CDR3 region has the DNA TGTGCCACCAGCCGAACGGGGACTAGCGGGATGAATGAGCAGTTCTTC. Protein sequence: CATSRTGTSGMNEQFF.

The CDR3 DNA follows: TGTGCCAGCAGCACGACCCGTTGGGGGGGCGCAGATACGCAGTATTTT. The encoded protein is CASSTTRWGGADTQYF. The chain couples TRBV7-9 to TRBJ2-3, with a tentative D call TRBD2 (7 bases). Germline CDR1 is SEHNR and CDR2 is FQNEAQ (reference sequence). The CDR3 loop spans 16 amino acids. Trimming shortened V by 5 bases and J by 4 bases, and 19 bases separated the two germline ends.

The genes are TRBV19 and TRBJ2-1; tentatively, D is TRBD2 (5 bases). V was cut by 2 bases and J by 5 bases, with 13 bases left in between. CDR1 and CDR2 from the germline V gene are LNHDA and SQIVND (reference sequence). The CDR3 spans 15 residues. In nucleotides, the CDR3 is TGTGCCAGTAGTATACGGAGTAGCGACCACAATGAGCAGTTCTTC. Translated: CASSIRSSDHNEQFF.

This clone counts as medium-sized (0.01 to 0.1%). The chain couples TRBV4-1 to TRBJ1-2, with D maybe TRBD1 (5 bases). The germline V and J ends were trimmed by 0 bases and 0 bases, with 11 bases remaining between them. Germline V CDR1 and CDR2: MGHRA, YSYEKL. The CDR3 spans 16 residues. The CDR3 DNA is TGCGCCAGCAGCCAAGAGAAGGGGATACCTAACTATGGCTACACCTTC. Protein sequence: CASSQEKGIPNYGYTF.

The chain carries TRBV19 and TRBJ1-2; perhaps TRBD1 as D (6 bases). In germline, CDR1 is LNHDA, CDR2 SQIVND (reference sequence). Trimming shortened V by 6 bases and J by 4 bases, and 15 bases separated the two germline ends. This CDR3 is built from 14 residues. DNA of the CDR3: TGTGCCAGTAGACCACAGGGCTCGGGCTATGGCTACACCTTC. Translating gives CASRPQGSGYGYTF.

The genes are TRBV4-2 and TRBJ2-7; 12 bases match TRBD1. The V and J ends lost 0 bases and 7 bases, in that order; junction bases with no gene match: 10. The length of the CDR3 is 17 residues. Germline assignment: CDR1 LGHNA and CDR2 YNFKEQ. CDR3 bases: TGTGCCAGCAGCCAAGATCTTTTTGGGACAGGGGGCAGAGAGCAGTACTTC. Translated, it gives CASSQDLFGTGGREQYF.

This clone was seen a single time. The chain employs TRBV4-2 and TRBJ2-1; possibly TRBD2 for D (6 bases). V was clipped by 0 bases and J by 8 bases, with 14 bases between them. Per germline, CDR1 LGHNA and CDR2 YNFKEQ. The CDR3 is 15 residues long. CDR3 nucleotides: TGTGCCAGCAGCCAAGAAGGAGGGCCCGGGTATGAGCAGTTCTTC. Residues: CASSQEGGPGYEQFF.

This clone appeared a single time. The V and J genes are TRBV9 and TRBJ2-2; no clear D. The germline gives CDR1 SGDLS, CDR2 YYNGEE. The V and J ends lost 0 bases and 5 bases respectively, with 8 bases between them. This CDR3 is built from 14 residues. CDR3 bases: TGTGCCAGCAGCGTAGCTCGGTCGACCGGGGAGCTGTTTTTT. Translation gives CASSVARSTGELFF. Full variable domain (missing parts from reference TRBV9 and TRBJ2-2): DSGVTQTPKHLITATGQRVTLRCSPRSGDLSVYWYQQSLDQGLQFLIQYYNGEERAKGNILERFSAQQFPDLHSELNLSSLELGDSALYFCASSVARSTGELFFGEGSRLTVL.

The CDR3 region is CASSLFRGPDIEQYF. The CDR3 DNA sequence: TGTGCCAGCAGTTTATTCCGAGGGCCGGATATCGAGCAGTACTTC. The chain recombines TRBV28 with TRBJ2-7, with D perhaps matching TRBD2 (5 bases). The CDR3 is 15 residues long. Germline V gene sequence: CDR1 MDHEN, CDR2 SYDVKM. The V end was cut by 1 base, the J end by 6 bases, with 16 bases between.

For the CDR3, the DNA is TGTGCCAGCAGCTTGGGAAGAGGAGCGGGAGAGTCAGATACGCAGTATTTT. This codes for CASSLGRGAGESDTQYF. The V call is TRBV7-3, the J call TRBJ2-3, with 8 bases matching TRBD2. CDR1 and CDR2 from the germline V gene are SGHTA and FQGTGA. This CDR3 region has 17 residues. V shed 3 bases and J 4 bases; nucleotides not matched to a gene: 12.

The J gene is TRBJ2-2, the V gene TRBV12-5; TRBD2 is a possible D gene (6 bases). Germline CDR1 is LGHNT and CDR2 is FRNRAP. This CDR3 has 17 residues. The V end was cut by 1 base, the J end by 8 bases, with 20 bases between. The CDR3 here is CASGLGVRAGLWGELFF. The CDR3 bases are TGTGCTAGTGGTTTGGGGGTTAGAGCGGGCCTTTGGGGGGAGCTGTTTTTT. Full variable domain (missing parts from reference TRBV12-5 and TRBJ2-2): DARVTQTPRHKVTEMGQEVTMRCQPILGHNTVFWYRQTMMQGLELLAYFRNRAPLDDSGMPKDRFSAEMPDATLATLKIQPSEPRDSAVYFCASGLGVRAGLWGELFFGEGSRLTVL.

This chain joins TRBV12-3 or TRBV12-4 and TRBJ1-1; D uncertain. The CDR3 has 11 residues. Deletions cut 7 bases from V and 10 bases from J, with 13 bases between. CDR3 residues: CASTPSSAAFF. CDR3 sequence (DNA): TGTGCCAGCACTCCGTCAAGCGCAGCTTTCTTT.

This chain connects TRBV14 to TRBJ2-3; 9 nucleotides match TRBD1. With V trimmed by 4 bases and J by 4 bases, 6 bases remained unmatched. Germline-derived CDR1 and CDR2 are SGHDN and FVKESK. The CDR3 spans 15 residues. CDR3 sequence reads: CASSPQTGGPDTQYF. The CDR3, as DNA: TGTGCCAGCAGCCCTCAAACAGGGGGCCCAGATACGCAGTATTTT.

The chain uses TRBV6-5 and TRBJ2-3; possible D gene TRBD2, 5 bases. V lost 2 bases, J lost 3 bases, and 12 bases lay in between. CDR3 length: 15 residues. Germline V gene sequence: CDR1 MNHEY, CDR2 SVGAGI. CDR3 region: CASSYAGVWTDTQYF. DNA of the CDR3: TGTGCCAGCAGTTACGCCGGGGTGTGGACAGATACGCAGTATTTT.